These T cell receptor beta chains were read from a single sample in a study of human T cells and chemical hapten exposure. From the RACE reads, TCRdb called clonotypes with MiXCR, one entry per CDR3 protein. The table shows roughly 260,000 distinct CDR3 sequences, with more than 6.5% occurring only once. The sample was whole blood, taken in connection with sensitization to the hapten diphenylcyclopropenone (DPC). Receptors originate from a woman in her thirties or forties with alopecia areata. Some clones in this sample may be carry-over from other donors' samples. The CDR3 runs from the conserved cysteine through the conserved F or W. Fields, in order: V gene, clone size, J gene, D gene, CDR3 DNA, CDR3 protein. The D gene is left open where the match is weak. Part of the rows lack a size; the others show once, few, many or a class for expanded clones.

v_gene: TRBV5-6; abundance: few; j_gene: TRBJ1-1; d_gene: NA; CDR3nt: TGTGCCAGCAGCCTGAGGGGGGTCACTGAAGCTTTCTTT; CDR3aa: CASSLRGVTEAFF
v_gene: TRBV7-6; abundance: many; j_gene: TRBJ1-5; d_gene: NA; CDR3nt: TGTGCCAGCAGCTTATGGGCAGGGTCCAATCAGCCCCAGCATTTT; CDR3aa: CASSLWAGSNQPQHF
v_gene: TRBV29-1; abundance: few; j_gene: TRBJ2-1; d_gene: TRBD1; CDR3nt: TGCAGCGTCCAGGGGGCTGATCCTAGCTCCTACAATGAGCAGTTCTTC; CDR3aa: CSVQGADPSSYNEQFF
v_gene: TRBV5-1; abundance: few; j_gene: TRBJ1-1; d_gene: NA; CDR3nt: TGCGCCAGCAGCTTGGCCGGGCGGAACACTGAAGCTTTCTTT; CDR3aa: CASSLAGRNTEAFF
v_gene: TRBV3-1; abundance: few; j_gene: TRBJ2-5; d_gene: NA; CDR3nt: TGTGCCAGCAGCCAAGTCTTACAAGAGACCCAGTACTTC; CDR3aa: CASSQVLQETQYF
v_gene: TRBV20-1; abundance: NA; j_gene: TRBJ2-7; d_gene: NA; CDR3nt: TGCAGTGCTAGAGGCAGCGACTACGAGCAGTACTTC; CDR3aa: CSARGSDYEQYF
v_gene: TRBV3-1; abundance: NA; j_gene: TRBJ1-2; d_gene: NA; CDR3nt: TGTGCCAGCAGCCTGAAATCGAGTGCTGGCTACACCTTC; CDR3aa: CASSLKSSAGYTF
v_gene: TRBV29-1; abundance: many; j_gene: TRBJ2-1; d_gene: TRBD1; CDR3nt: TGCAGCGTGAAAGGGGGCAACTCCTACAATGAGCAGTTCTTC; CDR3aa: CSVKGGNSYNEQFF
v_gene: TRBV12-3/TRBV12-4; abundance: few; j_gene: TRBJ1-6; d_gene: NA; CDR3nt: TGTGCCAGCAGGGTGGGACCTTCACCCCTCCACTTT; CDR3aa: CASRVGPSPLHF
v_gene: TRBV11-1; abundance: few; j_gene: TRBJ2-3; d_gene: NA; CDR3nt: TGTGCCAGCAGCTTAGTTCCGGCAGATACGCAGTATTTT; CDR3aa: CASSLVPADTQYF
v_gene: TRBV29-1; abundance: NA; j_gene: TRBJ1-1; d_gene: NA; CDR3nt: TGCAGCGTTACCGGGACACGTGAAGCTTTCTTT; CDR3aa: CSVTGTREAFF
v_gene: TRBV5-1; abundance: NA; j_gene: TRBJ1-5; d_gene: TRBD1; CDR3nt: TGCGCCAGCAGCTTGGCCGGGACAGGGAGCAATCAGCCCCAGCATTTT; CDR3aa: CASSLAGTGSNQPQHF
v_gene: TRBV2; abundance: once; j_gene: TRBJ2-5; d_gene: NA; CDR3nt: TGTGCCAGCAGTGCCAACAGCTTGGGGCGAGAGACCCAGTACTTC; CDR3aa: CASSANSLGRETQYF
v_gene: TRBV10-3; abundance: NA; j_gene: TRBJ2-1; d_gene: TRBD2; CDR3nt: TGTGCCATCACTCCAACTAGCGGATACAATGAGCAGTTCTTC; CDR3aa: CAITPTSGYNEQFF
v_gene: TRBV12-3/TRBV12-4; abundance: many; j_gene: TRBJ1-3; d_gene: NA; CDR3nt: TGTGCCAGCAGTTTAGAGCCGTTGCCCCCTGGAGATTTT; CDR3aa: CASSLEPLPPGDF
v_gene: TRBV6-5; abundance: few; j_gene: TRBJ2-3; d_gene: NA; CDR3nt: TGTGCCAGCAGTTACTCTCGACGGAAGACTAGCACAGATACGCAGTATTTT; CDR3aa: CASSYSRRKTSTDTQYF
v_gene: TRBV6-5; abundance: few; j_gene: TRBJ1-4; d_gene: NA; CDR3nt: TGTGCCAGCAGACAGAAGGCCGCTGCAACTAATGAAAAACTGTTTTTT; CDR3aa: CASRQKAAATNEKLFF
v_gene: TRBV6-2/TRBV6-3; abundance: NA; j_gene: TRBJ2-6; d_gene: TRBD1; CDR3nt: TGTGCCAGCACTTGGGACAGACCCCCTGGGGCCAACGTCCTGACTTTC; CDR3aa: CASTWDRPPGANVLTF
v_gene: TRBV10-3; abundance: few; j_gene: TRBJ1-1; d_gene: TRBD1; CDR3nt: TGTGCCATCCGTCCGGGACAGGGAAACACTGAAGCTTTCTTT; CDR3aa: CAIRPGQGNTEAFF
v_gene: TRBV6-4; abundance: few; j_gene: TRBJ1-1; d_gene: TRBD1; CDR3nt: TGTGCCAGCAGTATTCCACAGGGGGCAGGAAGAACTGAAGCTTTCTTT; CDR3aa: CASSIPQGAGRTEAFF
v_gene: TRBV20-1; abundance: NA; j_gene: TRBJ1-2; d_gene: TRBD1; CDR3nt: TGCAGTGCTCCCGACAGGGGGTATGGCTACACCTTC; CDR3aa: CSAPDRGYGYTF
v_gene: TRBV4-1; abundance: few; j_gene: TRBJ1-4; d_gene: NA; CDR3nt: TGCGCCAGCAGCCAAGATCAAGGGGGTGATGAAAAACTGTTTTTT; CDR3aa: CASSQDQGGDEKLFF
v_gene: TRBV2; abundance: NA; j_gene: TRBJ1-4; d_gene: NA; CDR3nt: TGTGCCAGCAGCGGACGGACTAGAAATGAAAAACTGTTTTTT; CDR3aa: CASSGRTRNEKLFF
v_gene: TRBV29-1; abundance: many; j_gene: TRBJ2-4; d_gene: NA; CDR3nt: TGCAGCGTTTCCATTGGGGGGTGGTGGGACATTCAGTACTTC; CDR3aa: CSVSIGGWWDIQYF
v_gene: TRBV29-1; abundance: NA; j_gene: TRBJ2-7; d_gene: NA; CDR3nt: TGCAGCGTTGAAATCTCCTACGAGCAGTACTTC; CDR3aa: CSVEISYEQYF
v_gene: TRBV5-1; abundance: few; j_gene: TRBJ2-3; d_gene: TRBD1; CDR3nt: TGCGCCAGCAGCTTTACGACAGGGGGCGCAGATACGCAGTATTTT; CDR3aa: CASSFTTGGADTQYF
v_gene: TRBV29-1; abundance: many; j_gene: TRBJ2-6; d_gene: NA; CDR3nt: TGCAGCGTTGGTCAACGGGGACCCTTCTCTGGGGCCAACGTCCTGACTTTC; CDR3aa: CSVGQRGPFSGANVLTF
v_gene: TRBV29-1; abundance: few; j_gene: TRBJ2-3; d_gene: TRBD1; CDR3nt: TGCAGCGTTGAAGATCTTGAGGGGGCTTTGACAGATACGCAGTATTTT; CDR3aa: CSVEDLEGALTDTQYF
v_gene: TRBV6-5; abundance: NA; j_gene: TRBJ1-3; d_gene: TRBD1; CDR3nt: TGTGCCAGCAGAACAGGGGGGAAGCCCTCTGGAAACACCATATATTTT; CDR3aa: CASRTGGKPSGNTIYF
v_gene: TRBV6-2/TRBV6-3; abundance: NA; j_gene: TRBJ2-5; d_gene: NA; CDR3nt: TGTGCCAGCGGGGGAGGCGTGACCCAGTACTTC; CDR3aa: CASGGGVTQYF
v_gene: TRBV6-5; abundance: few; j_gene: TRBJ1-6; d_gene: TRBD1; CDR3nt: TGTGCCAGCAGTTACTCGGGACAGGGGATCTCACCCCTCCACTTT; CDR3aa: CASSYSGQGISPLHF
v_gene: TRBV18; abundance: NA; j_gene: TRBJ2-7; d_gene: TRBD1; CDR3nt: TGTGCCAGCTCACCGCTAATGGACAGGGCCTCCTACGAGCAGTACTTC; CDR3aa: CASSPLMDRASYEQYF
v_gene: TRBV5-5; abundance: NA; j_gene: TRBJ2-7; d_gene: TRBD1; CDR3nt: TGTGCCAGCAAGGGACAGGGTATCTCCTACGAGCAGTACTTC; CDR3aa: CASKGQGISYEQYF
v_gene: TRBV27; abundance: many; j_gene: TRBJ1-3; d_gene: TRBD1; CDR3nt: TGTGCCAGCAGGCTCGGGACAGGAGGTGGAAACACCATATATTTT; CDR3aa: CASRLGTGGGNTIYF
v_gene: TRBV7-2; abundance: few; j_gene: TRBJ2-6; d_gene: NA; CDR3nt: TGTGCCAGCAGCTTAACGAGGGGCTTCGAGCCTGGGGCCAACGTCCTGACTTTC; CDR3aa: CASSLTRGFEPGANVLTF
v_gene: TRBV7-9; abundance: few; j_gene: TRBJ2-1; d_gene: NA; CDR3nt: TGTGCCAGCAGGGGCTCGGGGGACAATGAGCAGTTCTTC; CDR3aa: CASRGSGDNEQFF
v_gene: TRBV27; abundance: NA; j_gene: TRBJ2-7; d_gene: NA; CDR3nt: TGTGCCAGCAGCCTACGGCCCCGCTACGAGCAGTACTTC; CDR3aa: CASSLRPRYEQYF
v_gene: TRBV6-2/TRBV6-3; abundance: NA; j_gene: TRBJ1-2; d_gene: NA; CDR3nt: TGTGCCAGCATAAGAGGACAGAACTATGGCTACACCTTC; CDR3aa: CASIRGQNYGYTF
v_gene: TRBV6-2/TRBV6-3; abundance: many; j_gene: TRBJ2-1; d_gene: TRBD2; CDR3nt: TGTGCCAGCTCCCTATGGCTAGCGGGAGATGAGCAGTTCTTC; CDR3aa: CASSLWLAGDEQFF
v_gene: TRBV6-2/TRBV6-3; abundance: NA; j_gene: TRBJ2-2; d_gene: NA; CDR3nt: TGTGCCACGTCCGGCCTCCGGGGAGCGGTCACCGGGGAGCTGTTTTTT; CDR3aa: CATSGLRGAVTGELFF
v_gene: TRBV12-3/TRBV12-4; abundance: NA; j_gene: TRBJ1-2; d_gene: TRBD1; CDR3nt: TGTGCCAGCAGTCCGTTGACAGGGATGAACTATGGCTACACCTTC; CDR3aa: CASSPLTGMNYGYTF
v_gene: TRBV29-1; abundance: many; j_gene: TRBJ1-6; d_gene: TRBD1; CDR3nt: TGCAGCGTGGGGACAGGGCGTTATTCACCCCTCCACTTT; CDR3aa: CSVGTGRYSPLHF
v_gene: TRBV6-1; abundance: NA; j_gene: TRBJ1-1; d_gene: NA; CDR3nt: TGTGCCAGCAGCGGCGGGGCAGGGCTGAACACTGAAGCTTTCTTT; CDR3aa: CASSGGAGLNTEAFF
v_gene: TRBV14; abundance: few; j_gene: TRBJ2-1; d_gene: TRBD2; CDR3nt: TGTGCCAGCAGCCCCTCCCTTGGGGGGGGTCAGTTCTTC; CDR3aa: CASSPSLGGGQFF
v_gene: TRBV4-2; abundance: NA; j_gene: TRBJ2-7; d_gene: TRBD2; CDR3nt: TGTGCCAACAGCCGCTCCCCGGGGGGGAGCTCCTACGAGCAGTACTTC; CDR3aa: CANSRSPGGSSYEQYF
v_gene: TRBV7-9; abundance: NA; j_gene: TRBJ2-2; d_gene: NA; CDR3nt: TGTGCCAGCAGCTCCGGGACAACGAACACCGGGGAGCTGTTTTTT; CDR3aa: CASSSGTTNTGELFF
v_gene: TRBV9; abundance: NA; j_gene: TRBJ2-1; d_gene: NA; CDR3nt: TGTGCCAGCAGCCCGTGGACCGCGAACAATGAGCAGTTCTTC; CDR3aa: CASSPWTANNEQFF
v_gene: TRBV4-3; abundance: few; j_gene: TRBJ2-5; d_gene: TRBD1; CDR3nt: TGCGCCAGCAGCCAAGATTGGAACAGGGGGCTCTTACCGGGGACCCAGTACTTC; CDR3aa: CASSQDWNRGLLPGTQYF
v_gene: TRBV2; abundance: many; j_gene: TRBJ1-5; d_gene: NA; CDR3nt: TGTGCCAGCAGTGCGTATGAAAATCAGCCCCAGCATTTT; CDR3aa: CASSAYENQPQHF
v_gene: TRBV4-1; abundance: many; j_gene: TRBJ2-3; d_gene: TRBD1; CDR3nt: TGCGCCAGCAGCCAAGCAGACAGGGTGGGTGGTACGCAGTATTTT; CDR3aa: CASSQADRVGGTQYF
v_gene: TRBV4-3; abundance: NA; j_gene: TRBJ2-2; d_gene: NA; CDR3nt: TGCGCCAGCAGCCAAGCCCCCCCAGGGGCCGGGGAGCTGTTTTTT; CDR3aa: CASSQAPPGAGELFF
v_gene: TRBV5-6; abundance: many; j_gene: TRBJ2-1; d_gene: NA; CDR3nt: TGTGCCAGCAGCTTCAGGGCGGGGGCCTCCTACAATGAGCAGTTCTTC; CDR3aa: CASSFRAGASYNEQFF
v_gene: TRBV4-3; abundance: NA; j_gene: TRBJ1-5; d_gene: NA; CDR3nt: TGCGCCAGCAGCCAAGCGCCAGGCCAGCCCCAGCATTTT; CDR3aa: CASSQAPGQPQHF
v_gene: TRBV7-9; abundance: few; j_gene: TRBJ2-1; d_gene: TRBD2; CDR3nt: TGTGCCAGCAGCCCTAAGCGGGAGGGTGACGATGAGCAGTTCTTC; CDR3aa: CASSPKREGDDEQFF
v_gene: TRBV7-2; abundance: NA; j_gene: TRBJ2-1; d_gene: TRBD2; CDR3nt: TGTGCCAGCAGCTTAAAGAGCGGGAGGGTTAGTGAGCAGTTCTTC; CDR3aa: CASSLKSGRVSEQFF
v_gene: TRBV29-1; abundance: many; j_gene: TRBJ2-1; d_gene: NA; CDR3nt: TGCAGCGTTGCCAGTTTGGGGAATGAGCAGTTCTTC; CDR3aa: CSVASLGNEQFF